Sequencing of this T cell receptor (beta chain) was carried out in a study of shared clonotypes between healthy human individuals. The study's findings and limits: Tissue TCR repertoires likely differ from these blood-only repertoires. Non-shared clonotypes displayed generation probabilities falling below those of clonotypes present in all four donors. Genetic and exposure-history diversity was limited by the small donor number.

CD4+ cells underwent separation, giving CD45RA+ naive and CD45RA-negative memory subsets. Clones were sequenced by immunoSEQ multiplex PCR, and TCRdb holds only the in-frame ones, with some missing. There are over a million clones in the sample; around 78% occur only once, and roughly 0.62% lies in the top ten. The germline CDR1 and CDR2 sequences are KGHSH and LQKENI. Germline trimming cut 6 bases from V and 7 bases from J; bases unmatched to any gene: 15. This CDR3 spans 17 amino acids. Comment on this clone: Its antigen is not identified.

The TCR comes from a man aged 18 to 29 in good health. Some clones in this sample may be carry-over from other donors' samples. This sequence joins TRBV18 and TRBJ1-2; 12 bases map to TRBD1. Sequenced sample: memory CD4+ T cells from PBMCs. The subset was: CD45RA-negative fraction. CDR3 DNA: TGTGCCAGCTCCCTAGATTTATCCGGGACAGGGGGCTCTGGCTACACCTTC. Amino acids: CASSLDLSGTGGSGYTF.